This entry lists 30 T cell receptor beta chains sequenced from one sample in a study of blood T cell repertoires in COVID-19. Repertoires were generated with immunoSEQ multiplex PCR, while TCRdb's copy carries only in-frame clones and drops some. The sample lists 200,000 to 250,000 clones; around 82% were seen once. Sequences were obtained from peripheral blood. Receptors were obtained from a man aged 45-65 years with active or convalescent COVID-19.

This clone was counted a few times. The V gene is TRBV5-8, the J gene TRBJ2-1, with 11 bases matching TRBD2. Germline CDR1 SGHTS, CDR2 YDEGEE. The CDR3 is made up of 17 amino acids. The J segment lost 4 bases and the V segment lost 4 bases, leaving 10 bases of the junction unmatched. The CDR3 loop reads CASSSTISSGGYNEQFF. The CDR3 DNA reads TGTGCCAGCAGCAGTACAATCTCTAGCGGGGGGTACAATGAGCAGTTCTTC.

The chain recombines TRBV29-1 with TRBJ2-3, with D possibly matching TRBD2 (5 bases). CDR3 length equals 11 residues. Germline V lookup: CDR1 SQVTM, CDR2 ANQGSEA. CDR3 bases: TGCAGTGGCGCCGAGGGAGATACGCAGTATTTT. Its protein product is CSGAEGDTQYF.

This chain uses TRBV28 with TRBJ2-7; 14 bases agree with TRBD2. Trimming removed 5 bases from V and 3 bases from J; junction bases left unmatched: 3. The CDR3 spans 15 residues. CDR1 and CDR2 from the germline V gene are MDHEN and SYDVKM. CDR3 coding DNA: TGTGCCAGCAGTCCCGGGACTAGCGGGAGCTACGAGCAGTACTTC. Protein: CASSPGTSGSYEQYF. Using reference TRBV28 and TRBJ2-7 for the parts outside the CDR3, the full variable domain is DVKVTQSSRYLVKRTGEKVFLECVQDMDHENMFWYRQDPGLGLRLIYFSYDVKMKEKGDIPEGYSVSREKKERFSLILESASTNQTSMYLCASSPGTSGSYEQYFGPGTRLTVT.

This chain uses TRBV7-3 with TRBJ2-3; 7 bases map to TRBD1. J gave up 0 bases and V 5 bases, and 11 bases lay outside the gene matches. The CDR3 length is 17 residues. The germline CDR1 and CDR2 sequences are SGHTA and FQGTGA. Here the CDR3 reads CASSDRIPGQSTDTQYF. CDR3 sequence (DNA): TGTGCCAGCAGCGACCGAATTCCGGGACAGAGCACAGATACGCAGTATTTT.

The chain uses TRBV5-1 and TRBJ2-7; D is perhaps TRBD2 (6 bases). The CDR3 extends over 16 amino acids. V was cut by 2 bases and J by 1 base, with 16 bases left in between. From germline, CDR1 is SGHRS and CDR2 YFSETQ. This CDR3 reads CASSFGLASGSYEQYF. Here the CDR3 DNA reads TGCGCCAGCAGCTTCGGTCTAGCGTCGGGATCCTACGAGCAGTACTTC.

The chain links TRBV7-2 to TRBJ2-4; D may be TRBD2 (6 bases). Trimming took off 1 base at V and 0 bases at J, with 13 bases between the two ends. Germline V gene sequence: CDR1 SGHTA, CDR2 FQGNSA. The CDR3 spans 17 residues. CDR3 sequence: CASSLDGSLLAKNIQYF. The CDR3 DNA follows: TGTGCCAGCAGCTTAGACGGGAGCCTACTAGCCAAAAACATTCAGTACTTC.

This chain connects TRBV5-1 to TRBJ2-5, with 7 positions matching TRBD2. V lost 0 bases, J lost 3 bases, and 5 bases stayed unmatched. Germline CDR1 SGHRS, CDR2 YFSETQ. This CDR3 contains 15 residues. CDR3 sequence: CASSLVGRAEETQYF. Written as DNA, the CDR3 is TGCGCCAGCAGCTTGGTAGGGAGGGCAGAAGAGACCCAGTACTTC.

This chain connects TRBV6-5 to TRBJ2-5; the D gene is possibly TRBD2 (5 bases). This CDR3 has 13 amino acids. The ends were cut back, 5 bases at V and 9 bases at J, with 16 bases in the middle. The germline CDR1 and CDR2 sequences are MNHEY and SVGAGI. The CDR3: CASSLGSVGAQYF. The CDR3 nucleotides are TGTGCCAGCAGTCTTGGTTCGGTCGGGGCCCAGTACTTC.

The chain links TRBV28 to TRBJ2-5, with D possibly TRBD1 on 5 matching bases. Trimming cost V 2 bases and J 10 bases, with 8 bases left between them. Germline-derived CDR1 and CDR2 are MDHEN and SYDVKM. The CDR3 extends over 11 amino acids. The CDR3 sequence: CASSLQGNQYF. For the CDR3, the DNA is TGTGCCAGCAGTTTACAGGGTAACCAGTACTTC.

V is TRBV14 and J is TRBJ1-1; TRBD1 aligns across 11 bases. Looked up from germline, CDR1 is SGHDN and CDR2 is FVKESK. This CDR3 spans 16 amino acids. V trimming: 4 bases; J trimming: 5 bases; junction bases outside the gene matches: 9. CDR3 coding DNA: TGTGCCAGCAGCCTAATGGGACAGGGGGGGCGAACTGAAGCTTTCTTT. As protein: CASSLMGQGGRTEAFF. Full variable domain (remainder filled in from reference TRBV14 and TRBJ1-1): EAGVTQFPSHSVIEKGQTVTLRCDPISGHDNLYWYRRVMGKEIKFLLHFVKESKQDESGMPNNRFLAERTGGTYSTLKVQPAELEDSGVYFCASSLMGQGGRTEAFFGQGTRLTVV.

This chain links TRBV9 with TRBJ2-1; TRBD1 matches at 9 bases. The CDR3 loop spans 15 amino acids. V dropped 4 bases and J dropped 8; count of bases not matched to a gene: 10. Germline V gives CDR1 SGDLS, CDR2 YYNGEE. CDR3 in DNA: TGTGCCAGCAGCTCAAGGACAGGGGTTAGCGATGAGCAGTTCTTC. Protein: CASSSRTGVSDEQFF.

V gene TRBV6-1 combines with J gene TRBJ2-1, with 10 bases aligning to TRBD2. Germline V lookup: CDR1 MNHNS, CDR2 SASEGT. Germline trimming cut 5 bases from V and 5 bases from J; bases unmatched to any gene: 6. The CDR3 consists of 15 residues. The CDR3 DNA reads TGTGCCAGCAGTCTCCTAGCGGGGGACCACAATGAGCAGTTCTTC. This translates into CASSLLAGDHNEQFF.

The genes are TRBV5-4 and TRBJ1-1, with D perhaps matching TRBD1 (5 bases). Per the germline V gene, CDR1 is SGHNT and CDR2 is YYREEE (reference sequence). The CDR3 length is 14 residues. V lost 0 bases to trimming and J lost 5 bases, with 11 bases between them. The CDR3 loop is CASSLGHKGTEAFF. The CDR3 DNA reads TGTGCCAGCAGCTTGGGACACAAGGGGACTGAAGCTTTCTTT.

This rearrangement joins TRBV7-6 to TRBJ2-5; D is unclear. Trimming left V 5 bases short and J 3 bases short, with 7 bases between. Germline values: CDR1 SGHVS, CDR2 FNYEAQ. There are 12 residues in the CDR3. The CDR3 DNA sequence: TGTGCCAGCAGCCCCAGAAAAGAGACCCAGTACTTC. Translated, it gives CASSPRKETQYF.

The chain uses TRBV10-2 and TRBJ2-7; 8 bases agree with TRBD2. The germline V gene has CDR1 WSHSY and CDR2 SAAADI. The CDR3 covers 15 residues. The J segment lost 2 bases and the V segment lost 6 bases, leaving 9 bases of the junction unmatched. The CDR3 nucleotides read TGCGCCAGCAGACCTTCAAGCGGGGGAGCCTACGAGCAGTACTTC. This translates into CASRPSSGGAYEQYF.

This sequence joins TRBV3-1 (or the pseudogene TRBV3-2) and TRBJ1-2, with 7 positions matching TRBD1. The CDR3 length is 13 residues. Unmatched junction bases numbered 6, after V lost 6 bases and J lost 5 bases. Germline V gives CDR1 LGHDT, CDR2 YNNKEL (reference sequence). In nucleotides, the CDR3 is TGTGCCAGCAGGCACGGGACAGATTATGGCTACACCTTC. It specifies CASRHGTDYGYTF.

The chain joins TRBV5-1 to TRBJ2-2, with a tentative D call TRBD1 (5 bases). V gave up 4 bases and J gave up 0 bases, with 10 bases separating them. This CDR3 region has 15 residues. CDR1 is SGHRS and CDR2 is YFSETQ in the germline V gene. CDR3 nucleotides: TGCGCCAGCAGCCTGGACAACGCGAACACCGGGGAGCTGTTTTTT. Translating it yields CASSLDNANTGELFF. The whole variable domain, remainder taken from reference TRBV5-1 and TRBJ2-2, is KAGVTQTPRYLIKTRGQQVTLSCSPISGHRSVSWYQQTPGQGLQFLFEYFSETQRNKGNFPGRFSGRQFSNSRSEMNVSTLELGDSALYLCASSLDNANTGELFFGEGSRLTVL.

The CDR3, as DNA: TGTGCCAGCAGCCCCCGACAGGGGAGACGGTCTAATGAAAAACTGTTTTTT. This codes for CASSPRQGRRSNEKLFF. The chain links TRBV3-1 (or the pseudogene TRBV3-2) to TRBJ1-4; TRBD1 aligns across 8 bases. The CDR3 has 17 amino acids. In germline, CDR1 is LGHDT, CDR2 YNNKEL (reference sequence). Trimming at V came to 4 bases and at J to 3 bases, leaving 10 bases not matched to a gene.

The chain links TRBV6-5 to TRBJ2-2; D might be TRBD2 (6 bases). From germline, CDR1 is MNHEY and CDR2 SVGAGI. The CDR3 covers 15 residues. Trimming removed 2 bases at V and 6 bases at J, with 13 bases between. Here the CDR3 DNA reads TGTGCCAGCAGTTACGGGGACGGGAGATCCGGGGAGCTGTTTTTT. It translates to CASSYGDGRSGELFF.

The chain recombines TRBV4-2 with TRBJ2-3; 10 bases align to TRBD2. Germline CDR1 is LGHNA and CDR2 is YNFKEQ. With V trimmed by 1 base and J by 5 bases, 6 bases remained unmatched. The CDR3 length is 16 residues. CDR3 DNA sequence: TGTGCCAGCAGCCAAGCTAGCGGGAGATCTGTAGATACGCAGTATTTT. The encoded protein is CASSQASGRSVDTQYF.

The chain uses TRBV5-1 and TRBJ2-7; 14 bases are a match to TRBD2. J gave up 6 bases and V 4 bases, and 6 bases lay outside the gene matches. The CDR3 is 15 residues long. The germline V gene encodes CDR1 SGHRS and CDR2 YFSETQ. The CDR3 reads CASSPGLAGVGEQYF. DNA for the CDR3: TGCGCCAGCAGCCCGGGACTAGCGGGAGTCGGCGAGCAGTACTTC.

The CDR3 nucleotides are TGTGCCAGCTCCCTTAATCACAGGTCTCCGGTCGAAACGGGAGCTTTCTTT. Amino acids: CASSLNHRSPVETGAFF. The chain couples TRBV18 to TRBJ1-1; tentatively, D is TRBD1 (5 bases). The germline gives CDR1 KGHSH, CDR2 LQKENI. The V and J ends lost 6 bases and 10 bases respectively, with 30 bases between them. The CDR3 is 17 amino acids.

The chain links TRBV2 to TRBJ1-5, with D tentatively TRBD1 (5 bases). Germline V gives CDR1 SNHLY, CDR2 FYNNEI. V shed 4 bases and J shed 2 bases, with 9 bases lying between them. CDR3 length equals 14 residues. The CDR3 here is CASSAQGGNQPQHF. The CDR3, as DNA: TGTGCCAGCAGTGCCCAGGGCGGCAATCAGCCCCAGCATTTT.

This sequence joins TRBV6-5 and TRBJ1-2; a possible D gene is TRBD1 (6 bases). There are 14 residues in the CDR3. The germline CDR1 and CDR2 sequences are MNHEY and SVGAGI. V was clipped by 2 bases and J by 5 bases, with 12 bases between them. The CDR3 region is CASSYDRKQYGYTF. In DNA form, the CDR3 reads TGTGCCAGCAGTTACGACAGGAAACAGTATGGCTACACCTTC.

The chain is built from TRBV7-9 and TRBJ1-6; perhaps TRBD1 as D (6 bases). This CDR3 has 16 amino acids. Looked up from germline, CDR1 is SEHNR and CDR2 is FQNEAQ (reference sequence). Trimming cost V 11 bases and J 0 bases, with 17 bases left between them. The CDR3 protein is CAGGGHRSSYNSPLHF. CDR3 in DNA: TGTGCCGGGGGGGGGCACAGGAGCTCCTATAATTCACCCCTCCACTTT. The entire variable domain, with the rest obtained from reference TRBV7-9 and TRBJ1-6, is as follows: DTGVSQNPRHKITKRGQNVTFRCDPISEHNRLYWYRQTLGQGPEFLTYFQNEAQLEKSRLLSDRFSAERPKGSFSTLEIQRTEQGDSAMYLCAGGGHRSSYNSPLHFGNGTRLTVT.

The V gene is TRBV5-1, the J gene TRBJ2-1, with 7 positions matching TRBD2. Germline CDR1 and CDR2: SGHRS and YFSETQ. V lost 7 bases to trimming and J lost 2 bases; unmatched junction nucleotides: 0. The CDR3 has 12 residues. CDR3 DNA: TGCGCCAGCGGGGGGGCCTACAATGAGCAGTTCTTC. Protein sequence: CASGGAYNEQFF.

The V gene is TRBV15, the J gene TRBJ2-3; 10 bases are shared with TRBD1. The junction had 11 bases not matched to a gene; V was cut back by 0 bases and J by 5 bases. Germline V gene data show CDR1 as LNHNV and CDR2 as YYDKDF (reference sequence). CDR3 length: 18 amino acids. For the CDR3, the DNA is TGTGCCACCAGCAGAGATCAAGGGACAGGGGAAAGGGGAGATACGCAGTATTTT. This sequence encodes CATSRDQGTGERGDTQYF.

The chain carries TRBV12-5 and TRBJ2-3; 7 bases agree with TRBD1. Per germline, CDR1 LGHNT and CDR2 FRNRAP. This CDR3 comprises 17 residues. V shed 5 bases, J shed 3 bases, and the junction held 14 bases outside the gene matches. The CDR3 bases are TGTGCTAGTGGTACCCCAAAAACAGGGGTTGTAACAGATACGCAGTATTTT. This codes for CASGTPKTGVVTDTQYF.

This chain joins TRBV5-1 and TRBJ1-6; D unclear. V lost 3 bases, J lost 5 bases, and 21 bases lay in between. CDR1 is SGHRS and CDR2 is YFSETQ in the germline V gene. The CDR3 is made up of 18 amino acids. The chain's CDR3 is CASSSEVGGRRNNSPLHF. The CDR3 DNA reads TGCGCCAGCAGCTCGGAGGTAGGTGGACGGCGGAATAATTCACCCCTCCACTTT.

The rearrangement links TRBV5-6 to TRBJ2-1; D perhaps matches TRBD1 (5 bases). Deletions cut 0 bases from V and 2 bases from J, with 9 bases between. CDR1 is SGHDT, CDR2 YYEEEE, per germline. There are 15 residues in the CDR3. The DNA of the CDR3 is TGTGCCAGCAGCTTGGGGGGCCCCCCCTACAATGAGCAGTTCTTC. Its protein is CASSLGGPPYNEQFF.